This T cell receptor (delta chain) was identified during a study of γδ T cells in repeated Plasmodium falciparum infection. As for the study in general: Donors had four controlled P. falciparum NF54 infections over about 640 days. Malian gammadelta TCRs were studied during no-transmission periods and across acute malaria episodes.

Gammadelta T cells were flow-sorted from PBMC into Vgamma9/Vdelta2+ and Vdelta2-negative populations for bulk analysis. Trimming cost V 4 bases and J 3 bases; bases outside gene matches: 37. The germline V gene has CDR1 TSWWSYY and CDR2 QGS. The CDR3 runs 25 residues. Each sorted gammadelta sample had TRG and TRD chains sequenced. TCRdb reanalyzed the multiplex PCR reads using CATT. The sample has 85,000 to 90,000 delta-chain clones, approximately 1.4% seen once; the top ten hold 8.5% to 10%. Comments on this clone: For this DNA, TCRdb reports the protein of a much larger clone, which diverges at residue 6, most likely from a read error; the protein presented here is translated directly from the DNA.

The V call is TRDV1, the J call TRDJ4; 11 bases fit TRDD3. No J gene is reported in TCRdb; it was inferred here by comparing the DNA with germline. The sample comprised gamma-delta T cells from blood. The origin of this receptor is a pool of human donors (malaria-infected and uninfected, not separated). The CDR3 region has the DNA TGTGCTCTTGGGGGTTCCCATGGACGGCTTGTCCCAATCGACCATGTACTGGGGGATAAAGGACCCCTGATCTTT. Translation gives CALGGSHGRLVPIDHVLGDKGPLIF.